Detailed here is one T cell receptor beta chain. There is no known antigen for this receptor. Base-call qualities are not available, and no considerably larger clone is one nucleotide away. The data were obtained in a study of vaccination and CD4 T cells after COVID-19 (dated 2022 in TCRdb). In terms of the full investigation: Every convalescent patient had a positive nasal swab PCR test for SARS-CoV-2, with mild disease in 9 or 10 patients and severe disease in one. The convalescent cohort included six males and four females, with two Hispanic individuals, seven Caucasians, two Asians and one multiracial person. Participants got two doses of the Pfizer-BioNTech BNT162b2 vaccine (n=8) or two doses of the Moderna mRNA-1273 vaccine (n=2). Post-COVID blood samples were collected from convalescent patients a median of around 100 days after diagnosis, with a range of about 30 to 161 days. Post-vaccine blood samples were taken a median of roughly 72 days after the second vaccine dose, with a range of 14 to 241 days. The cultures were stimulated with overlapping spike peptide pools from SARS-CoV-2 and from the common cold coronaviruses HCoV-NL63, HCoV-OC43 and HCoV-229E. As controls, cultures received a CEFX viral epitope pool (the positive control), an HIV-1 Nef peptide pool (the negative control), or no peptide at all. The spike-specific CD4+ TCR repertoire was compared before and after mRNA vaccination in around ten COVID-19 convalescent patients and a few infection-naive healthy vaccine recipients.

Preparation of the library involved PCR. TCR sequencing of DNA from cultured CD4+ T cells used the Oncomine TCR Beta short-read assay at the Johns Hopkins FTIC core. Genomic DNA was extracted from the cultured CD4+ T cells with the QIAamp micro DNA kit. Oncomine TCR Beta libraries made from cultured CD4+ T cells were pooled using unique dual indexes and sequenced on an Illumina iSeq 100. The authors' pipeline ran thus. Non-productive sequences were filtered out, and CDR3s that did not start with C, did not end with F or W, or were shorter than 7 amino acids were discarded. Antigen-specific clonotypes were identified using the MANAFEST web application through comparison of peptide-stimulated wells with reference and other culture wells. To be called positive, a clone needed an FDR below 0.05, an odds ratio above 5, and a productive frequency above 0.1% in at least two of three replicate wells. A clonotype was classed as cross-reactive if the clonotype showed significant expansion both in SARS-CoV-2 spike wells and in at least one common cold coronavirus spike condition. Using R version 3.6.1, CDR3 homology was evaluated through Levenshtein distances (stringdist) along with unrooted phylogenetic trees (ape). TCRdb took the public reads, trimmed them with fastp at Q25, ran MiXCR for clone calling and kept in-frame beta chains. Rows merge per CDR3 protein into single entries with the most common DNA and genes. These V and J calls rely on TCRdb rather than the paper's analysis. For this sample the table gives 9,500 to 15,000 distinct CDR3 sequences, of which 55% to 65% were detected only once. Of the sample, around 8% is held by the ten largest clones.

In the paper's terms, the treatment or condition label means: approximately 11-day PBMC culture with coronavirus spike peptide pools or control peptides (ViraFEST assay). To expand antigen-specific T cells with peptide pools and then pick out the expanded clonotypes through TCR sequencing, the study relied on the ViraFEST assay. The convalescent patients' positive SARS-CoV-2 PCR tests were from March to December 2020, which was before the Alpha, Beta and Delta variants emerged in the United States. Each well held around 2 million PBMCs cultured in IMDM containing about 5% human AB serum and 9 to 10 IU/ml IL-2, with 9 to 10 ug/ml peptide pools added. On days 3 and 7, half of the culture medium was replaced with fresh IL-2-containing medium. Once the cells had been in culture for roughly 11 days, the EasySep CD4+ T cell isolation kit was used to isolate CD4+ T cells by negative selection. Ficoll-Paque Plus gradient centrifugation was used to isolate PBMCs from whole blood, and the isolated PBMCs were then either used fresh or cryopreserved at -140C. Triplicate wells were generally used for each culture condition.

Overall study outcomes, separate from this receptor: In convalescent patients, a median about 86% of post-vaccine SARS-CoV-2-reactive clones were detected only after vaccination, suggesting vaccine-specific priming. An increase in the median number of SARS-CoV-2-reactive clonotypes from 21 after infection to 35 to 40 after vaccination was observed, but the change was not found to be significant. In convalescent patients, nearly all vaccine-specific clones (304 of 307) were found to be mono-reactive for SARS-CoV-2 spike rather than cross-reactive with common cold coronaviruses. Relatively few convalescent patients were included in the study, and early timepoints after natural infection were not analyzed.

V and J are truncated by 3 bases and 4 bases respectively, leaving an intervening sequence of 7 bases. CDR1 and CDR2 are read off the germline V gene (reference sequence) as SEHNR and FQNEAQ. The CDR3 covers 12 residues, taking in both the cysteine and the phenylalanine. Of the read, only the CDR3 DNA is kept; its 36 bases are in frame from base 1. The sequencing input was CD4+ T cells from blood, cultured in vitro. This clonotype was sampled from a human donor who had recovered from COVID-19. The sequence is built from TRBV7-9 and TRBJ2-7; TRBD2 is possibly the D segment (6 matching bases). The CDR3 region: CASSFSGYEQYF. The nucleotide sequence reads TGTGCCAGCAGCTTCAGCGGGTACGAGCAGTACTTC.